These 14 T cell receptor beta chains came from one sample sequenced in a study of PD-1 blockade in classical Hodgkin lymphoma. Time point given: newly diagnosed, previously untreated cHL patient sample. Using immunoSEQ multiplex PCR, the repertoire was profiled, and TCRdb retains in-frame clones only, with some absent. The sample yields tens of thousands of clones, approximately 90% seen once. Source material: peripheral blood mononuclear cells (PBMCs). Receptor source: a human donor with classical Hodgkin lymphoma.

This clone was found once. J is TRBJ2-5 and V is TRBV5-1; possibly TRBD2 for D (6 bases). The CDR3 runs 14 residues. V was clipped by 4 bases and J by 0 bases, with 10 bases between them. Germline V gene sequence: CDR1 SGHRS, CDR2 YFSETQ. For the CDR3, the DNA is TGCGCCAGCAGCGCGGCGGGGTACCAAGAGACCCAGTACTTC. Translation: CASSAAGYQETQYF.

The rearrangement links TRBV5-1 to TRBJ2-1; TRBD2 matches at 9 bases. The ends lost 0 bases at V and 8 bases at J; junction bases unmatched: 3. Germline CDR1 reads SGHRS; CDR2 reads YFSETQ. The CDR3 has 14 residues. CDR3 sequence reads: CASSLEASGDEQFF. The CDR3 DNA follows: TGCGCCAGCAGCTTGGAGGCTAGCGGGGATGAGCAGTTCTTC.

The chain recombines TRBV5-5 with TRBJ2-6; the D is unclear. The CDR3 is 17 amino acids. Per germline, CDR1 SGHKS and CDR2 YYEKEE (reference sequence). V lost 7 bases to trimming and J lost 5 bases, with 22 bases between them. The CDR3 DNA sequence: TGTGCCAGCGCTAAAACTGTCGCACAAAGTCGGGCCAACGTCCTGACTTTC. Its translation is CASAKTVAQSRANVLTF.

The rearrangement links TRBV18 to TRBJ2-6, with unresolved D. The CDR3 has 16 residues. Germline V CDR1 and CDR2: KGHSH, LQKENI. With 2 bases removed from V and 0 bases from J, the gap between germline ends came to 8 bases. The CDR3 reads CASSPSESSGANVLTF. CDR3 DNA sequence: TGTGCCAGCTCACCATCGGAGAGCTCTGGGGCCAACGTCCTGACTTTC.

CDR3 in DNA: TGTGCCAGCAGTTTTTCAAGTTGGGAATACGAGCAGTACTTC. It specifies CASSFSSWEYEQYF. V is TRBV6-5 and J is TRBJ2-7, with D unresolved. The ends were cut back, 4 bases at V and 4 bases at J, with 14 bases in the middle. The length of the CDR3 is 14 residues. The germline V gene has CDR1 MNHEY and CDR2 SVGAGI.

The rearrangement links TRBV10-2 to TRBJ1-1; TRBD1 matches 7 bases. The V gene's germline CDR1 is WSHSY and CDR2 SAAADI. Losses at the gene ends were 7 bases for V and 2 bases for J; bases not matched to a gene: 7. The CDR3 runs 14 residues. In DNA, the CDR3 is TGCGCCAGCACCCCGGGACAGATAAACACTGAAGCTTTCTTT. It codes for CASTPGQINTEAFF.

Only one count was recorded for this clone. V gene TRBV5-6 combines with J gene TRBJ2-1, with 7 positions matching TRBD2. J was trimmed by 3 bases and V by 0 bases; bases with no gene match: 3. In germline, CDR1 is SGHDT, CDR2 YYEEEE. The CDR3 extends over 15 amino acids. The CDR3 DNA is TGTGCCAGCAGCTTGGTGGGAGGGTACTACAATGAGCAGTTCTTC. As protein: CASSLVGGYYNEQFF.

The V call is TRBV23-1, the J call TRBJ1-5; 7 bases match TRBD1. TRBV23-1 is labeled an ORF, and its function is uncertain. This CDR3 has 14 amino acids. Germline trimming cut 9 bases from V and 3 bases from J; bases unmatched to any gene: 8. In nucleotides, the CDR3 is TGCGCCAGTACCCGGGACAGCCACAATCAGCCCCAGCATTTT. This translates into CASTRDSHNQPQHF.

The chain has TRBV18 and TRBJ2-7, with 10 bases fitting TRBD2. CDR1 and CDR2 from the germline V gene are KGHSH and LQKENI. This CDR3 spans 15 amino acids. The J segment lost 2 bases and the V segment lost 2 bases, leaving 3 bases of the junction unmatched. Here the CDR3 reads CASSPGLAGAYEQYV. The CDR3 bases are TGTGCCAGCTCACCAGGGCTAGCGGGGGCCTACGAGCAGTACGTC.

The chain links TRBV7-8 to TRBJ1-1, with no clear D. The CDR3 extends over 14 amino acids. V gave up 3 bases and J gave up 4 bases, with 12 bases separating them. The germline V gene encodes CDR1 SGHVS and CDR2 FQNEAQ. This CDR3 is CASSFGVLGTEAFF. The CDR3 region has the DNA TGTGCCAGCAGCTTTGGGGTCTTGGGCACTGAAGCTTTCTTT.

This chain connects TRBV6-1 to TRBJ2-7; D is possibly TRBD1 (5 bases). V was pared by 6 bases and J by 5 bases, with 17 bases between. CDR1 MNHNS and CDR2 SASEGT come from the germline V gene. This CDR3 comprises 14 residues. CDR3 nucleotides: TGTGCCAGCAGGAGCAGGGATCTGGTTCACGAGCAGTACTTC. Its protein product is CASRSRDLVHEQYF.

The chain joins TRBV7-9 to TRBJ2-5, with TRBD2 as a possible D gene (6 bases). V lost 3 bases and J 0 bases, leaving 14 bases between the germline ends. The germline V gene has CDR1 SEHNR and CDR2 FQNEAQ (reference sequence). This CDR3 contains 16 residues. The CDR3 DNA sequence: TGTGCCAGCAGCTTTGAGGGGAGCGGGTACCAAGAGACCCAGTACTTC. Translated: CASSFEGSGYQETQYF. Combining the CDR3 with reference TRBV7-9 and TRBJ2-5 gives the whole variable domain DTGVSQNPRHKITKRGQNVTFRCDPISEHNRLYWYRQTLGQGPEFLTYFQNEAQLEKSRLLSDRFSAERPKGSFSTLEIQRTEQGDSAMYLCASSFEGSGYQETQYFGPGTRLLVL.

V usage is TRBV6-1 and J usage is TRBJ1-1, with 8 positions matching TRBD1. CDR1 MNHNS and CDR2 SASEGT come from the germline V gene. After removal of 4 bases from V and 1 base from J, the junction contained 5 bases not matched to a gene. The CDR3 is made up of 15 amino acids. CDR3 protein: CASSARQGWNTEAFF. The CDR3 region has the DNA TGTGCCAGCAGTGCCCGACAGGGGTGGAACACTGAAGCTTTCTTT.

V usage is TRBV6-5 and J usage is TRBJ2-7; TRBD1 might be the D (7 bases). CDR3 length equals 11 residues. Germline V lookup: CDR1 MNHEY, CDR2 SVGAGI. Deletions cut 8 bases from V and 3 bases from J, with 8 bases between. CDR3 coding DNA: TGTGCCAGCCAGGGGGGCTACGAGCAGTACTTC. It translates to CASQGGYEQYF.